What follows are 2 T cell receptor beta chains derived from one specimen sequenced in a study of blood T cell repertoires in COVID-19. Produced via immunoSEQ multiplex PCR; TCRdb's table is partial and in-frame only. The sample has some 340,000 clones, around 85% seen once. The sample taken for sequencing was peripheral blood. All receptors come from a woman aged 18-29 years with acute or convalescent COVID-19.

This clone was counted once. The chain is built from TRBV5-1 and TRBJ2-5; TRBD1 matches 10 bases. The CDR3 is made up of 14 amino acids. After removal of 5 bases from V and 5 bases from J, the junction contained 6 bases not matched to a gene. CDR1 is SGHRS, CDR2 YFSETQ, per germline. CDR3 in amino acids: CASRQTGGTETQYF. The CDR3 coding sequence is TGCGCCAGCAGACAGACAGGGGGCACCGAGACCCAGTACTTC.

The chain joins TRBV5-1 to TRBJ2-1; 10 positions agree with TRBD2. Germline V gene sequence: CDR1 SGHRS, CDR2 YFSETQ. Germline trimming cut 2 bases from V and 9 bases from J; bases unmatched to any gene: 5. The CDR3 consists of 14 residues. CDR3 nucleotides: TGCGCCAGCAGCTTATCGCTAGCGGGAGCTGAGCAGTTCTTC. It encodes CASSLSLAGAEQFF.